The 21 T cell receptor beta chains in this list originate from one sample, sequenced in a study of Ad26.COV2.S vaccination and SARS-CoV-2 variants. Treatment defined: around 19 received Ad26.COV2.S at low or high dose, single or two shots; 5 received placebo; per-sample allocation not given. It was on day 63 after the first vaccine or placebo injection that samples were taken. Using immunoSEQ multiplex PCR, the repertoire was profiled, and TCRdb retains in-frame clones only, with some absent. The data show about 350,000 clones, about 89% seen once. The source was peripheral blood, collected in a trial of Ad26.COV2.S vaccine versus placebo. The source is a person between 18 and 59 years old who received the Ad26.COV2.S COVID-19 vaccine or a placebo.

The V and J genes are TRBV6-1 and TRBJ1-5; D remains unclear. The CDR3 contains 16 residues. Per the germline V gene, CDR1 is MNHNS and CDR2 is SASEGT. Trimming left V 2 bases short and J 0 bases short, with 11 bases between. The CDR3, as DNA: TGTGCCAGCAGTGAACTGGGCCTCTATAGCAATCAGCCCCAGCATTTT. It translates to CASSELGLYSNQPQHF.

This chain connects TRBV7-2 to TRBJ1-2; 7 nucleotides line up with TRBD1. CDR3 size: 15 residues. Trimming removed 5 bases from V and 1 base from J; junction bases left unmatched: 7. Germline V gives CDR1 SGHTA, CDR2 FQGNSA. The CDR3 region has the DNA TGTGCCAGCAGCCTAGGGACAGCAGTTAACTATGGCTACACCTTC. This codes for CASSLGTAVNYGYTF.

The chain has TRBV6-5 and TRBJ2-6; the D is unclear. The germline V and J ends were trimmed by 6 bases and 4 bases, with 10 bases remaining between them. The CDR3 is made up of 14 amino acids. Germline-derived CDR1 and CDR2 are MNHEY and SVGAGI. The CDR3 DNA follows: TGTGCCAGCAGGGCCCTCCTAGGGGCCAACGTCCTGACTTTC. Encoded protein: CASRALLGANVLTF.

The chain uses TRBV5-4 and TRBJ2-7; 10 nucleotides match TRBD1. The CDR3 sequence is 14 residues long. Looked up from germline, CDR1 is SGHNT and CDR2 is YYREEE (reference sequence). V shed 4 bases, J shed 3 bases, and the junction held 4 bases outside the gene matches. The CDR3 region has the DNA TGTGCCAGCAGCCCCCGGGACAGGGGCTACGAGCAGTACTTC. This gives the protein CASSPRDRGYEQYF.

CDR3 amino acids: CASSVVGDTEAFF. DNA for the CDR3: TGTGCCAGCAGCGTAGTAGGGGACACTGAAGCTTTCTTT. The chain has TRBV9 and TRBJ1-1; the D gene is possibly TRBD1 (5 bases). There are 13 residues in the CDR3. The germline V and J ends were trimmed by 0 bases and 3 bases, with 6 bases remaining between them. Germline CDR1 reads SGDLS; CDR2 reads YYNGEE.

The chain joins TRBV7-8 to TRBJ2-2, with TRBD1 identical over 8 bases. The CDR3 consists of 15 residues. CDR1 SGHVS and CDR2 FQNEAQ come from the germline V gene. The V gene end was trimmed by 4 bases and the J gene end by 4 bases; junction bases not matched to a gene: 5. The DNA for the CDR3 is TGTGCCAGCAGCTGGGCAGGGGGCTTCACCGGGGAGCTGTTTTTT. It is translated as CASSWAGGFTGELFF.

The chain uses TRBV25-1 and TRBJ1-6; D possibly corresponds to TRBD1 (5 bases). The germline gives CDR1 MGHDK, CDR2 SYGVNS. This CDR3 comprises 13 residues. CDR3 bases: TGTGCAGTCCCGGAGGGGTTTCAATCACCCCTCCACTTT. Translation gives CAVPEGFQSPLHF.

The count of this clone is one. The J gene is TRBJ1-2, the V gene TRBV19, with D tentatively TRBD1 (6 bases). CDR1 LNHDA and CDR2 SQIVND come from the germline V gene (reference sequence). The ends were cut back, 6 bases at V and 2 bases at J, with 13 bases in the middle. The CDR3 loop spans 14 amino acids. CDR3 protein: CASRKPGANYGYTF. The CDR3 region has the DNA TGTGCCAGTAGAAAGCCAGGGGCCAACTATGGCTACACCTTC.

The count of this clone is one. The chain joins TRBV6-2 or TRBV6-3 to TRBJ2-1, with 7 bases that match TRBD1. V was pared by 5 bases and J by 3 bases, with 4 bases of the junction left unmatched. CDR3 length: 14 residues. The germline gives CDR1 MNHEY, CDR2 SVGEGT. The CDR3 protein is CASSLGQIYNEQFF. The CDR3 coding sequence is TGTGCCAGCAGTCTGGGACAGATCTACAATGAGCAGTTCTTC.

The chain recombines TRBV5-6 with TRBJ2-7, with 13 bases matching TRBD2. The V gene's germline CDR1 is SGHDT and CDR2 YYEEEE. V trimming: 4 bases; J trimming: 2 bases; junction bases outside the gene matches: 3. The length of the CDR3 is 15 residues. As DNA, the CDR3 is TGTGCCAGCAGCCCACTAGCGGGAGGGCCCTACGAGCAGTACTTC. It yields the protein CASSPLAGGPYEQYF.

The chain has TRBV6-6 and TRBJ2-7; the match to TRBD1 covers 7 bases. The CDR3 length is 14 residues. Germline V gene sequence: CDR1 MNHNY, CDR2 SVGAGI (reference sequence). V shed 6 bases and J 0 bases; nucleotides not matched to a gene: 5. In DNA form, the CDR3 reads TGTGCCAGCAGGGATACAGGGGACTCCTACGAGCAGTACTTC. Translated: CASRDTGDSYEQYF.

The genes are TRBV6-1 and TRBJ1-3; weak D call: TRBD1 (6 bases). V was trimmed by 2 bases and J by 5 bases, leaving 13 bases between them. The CDR3 sequence is 15 residues long. Germline-derived CDR1 and CDR2 are MNHNS and SASEGT. CDR3 amino acids: CASSERGEARNTIYF. The CDR3 DNA reads TGTGCCAGCAGTGAAAGGGGGGAAGCACGAAACACCATATATTTT.

This chain's CDR3 is CASSLVPLTTGGGLNTEAFF. DNA for the CDR3: TGTGCCAGCAGCTTGGTCCCCCTGACCACGGGGGGCGGATTGAACACTGAAGCTTTCTTT. The J gene is TRBJ1-1, the V gene TRBV5-8; weak D call: TRBD1 (6 bases). V shed 0 bases and J shed 0 bases, with 24 bases lying between them. Per germline, CDR1 SGHTS and CDR2 YDEGEE. The CDR3 totals 20 residues.

This clone was recorded once. The rearrangement uses TRBV6-5 and TRBJ2-2; 7 nucleotides match TRBD1. This CDR3 is built from 15 residues. Germline CDR1 and CDR2: MNHEY and SVGAGI. After removal of 6 bases from V and 2 bases from J, the junction contained 6 bases not matched to a gene. CDR3 protein: CASRLTGTNTGELFF. The CDR3 region has the DNA TGTGCCAGCAGGCTGACAGGGACAAACACCGGGGAGCTGTTTTTT.

V and J are TRBV9 and TRBJ2-7; D tentatively fits TRBD1 or TRBD2 (6 bases each). The CDR3 totals 17 residues. The germline V and J ends were trimmed by 0 bases and 2 bases, with 18 bases remaining between them. CDR1 SGDLS and CDR2 YYNGEE come from the germline V gene. The CDR3, as DNA: TGTGCCAGCAGCGTAGTAACAGGAGAGGGGGGAACCTACGAGCAGTACTTC. It codes for CASSVVTGEGGTYEQYF. The whole variable domain, filled in from reference TRBV9 and TRBJ2-7, reads DSGVTQTPKHLITATGQRVTLRCSPRSGDLSVYWYQQSLDQGLQFLIQYYNGEERAKGNILERFSAQQFPDLHSELNLSSLELGDSALYFCASSVVTGEGGTYEQYFGPGTRLTVT.

V and J are TRBV7-8 and TRBJ2-3, with 7 bases that match TRBD2. This CDR3 region has 16 residues. Germline V lookup: CDR1 SGHVS, CDR2 FQNEAQ. Trimming at V came to 5 bases and at J to 3 bases, leaving 11 bases not matched to a gene. The CDR3: CASSPTTSFRTDTQYF. The CDR3 DNA is TGTGCCAGCAGCCCGACGACTAGCTTTAGGACAGATACGCAGTATTTT.

The chain links TRBV19 to TRBJ1-1, with unresolved D. The germline CDR1 and CDR2 sequences are LNHDA and SQIVND (reference sequence). Trimming took off 5 bases at V and 6 bases at J, with 16 bases between the two ends. This CDR3 has 14 residues. CDR3 DNA sequence: TGTGCCAGTAGTTCCCGACGGCCTGGGGCTGAAGCTTTCTTT. Encoded protein: CASSSRRPGAEAFF.

The genes are TRBV6-1 and TRBJ1-4, with D unresolved. The germline V gene has CDR1 MNHNS and CDR2 SASEGT. With 3 bases removed from V and 3 bases from J, the gap between germline ends came to 11 bases. The CDR3 length is 15 residues. The CDR3: CASSEVAAANEKLFF. DNA for the CDR3: TGTGCCAGCAGTGAGGTGGCAGCCGCTAATGAAAAACTGTTTTTT.

This clone has a single count. The V call is TRBV6-5, the J call TRBJ1-2; maybe TRBD1 (6 bases). Germline values: CDR1 MNHEY, CDR2 SVGAGI. V was pared by 2 bases and J by 6 bases, with 16 bases between. This CDR3 spans 15 amino acids. In nucleotides, the CDR3 is TGTGCCAGCAGTTACAGGTGGACAGAGCCTAATGGCTACACCTTC. Translated, it gives CASSYRWTEPNGYTF.

This clone was picked up one time. The chain has TRBV3-1 (or the pseudogene TRBV3-2) and TRBJ2-1; no clear D. Germline V gene sequence: CDR1 LGHDT, CDR2 YNNKEL (reference sequence). Deletions cut 2 bases from V and 9 bases from J, with 14 bases between. CDR3 length equals 14 residues. CDR3 coding DNA: TGTGCCAGCAGCCAATCCAGCATATGGGGTGAGCAGTTCTTC. Protein product: CASSQSSIWGEQFF.

This chain uses TRBV11-2 with TRBJ1-1; D unresolved. V shed 2 bases and J shed 1 base, with 20 bases lying between them. There are 18 residues in the CDR3. The germline V gene encodes CDR1 SGHAT and CDR2 FQNNGV. The CDR3 DNA reads TGTGCCAGCAGCTTATTCGTGTATGTCAACATGGAGAACACTGAAGCTTTCTTT. This encodes CASSLFVYVNMENTEAFF. The full variable domain, rest sourced from reference TRBV11-2 and TRBJ1-1, is EAGVAQSPRYKIIEKRQSVAFWCNPISGHATLYWYQQILGQGPKLLIQFQNNGVVDDSQLPKDRFSAERLKGVDSTLKIQPAKLEDSAVYLCASSLFVYVNMENTEAFFGQGTRLTVV.